These 3 T cell receptor beta chains were sequenced from one sample in a study of immune characterization of retroperitoneal liposarcoma. TCRdb used MiXCR to reprocess the PCR reads, holding one entry per CDR3 protein. The sample holds about 8,200 distinct CDR3 sequences, 35% to 45% seen once. The sequencing sample was made of tumor tissue. The receptors were gathered from a male donor with retroperitoneal liposarcoma.

The chain links TRBV7-2 to TRBJ2-1; D perhaps matches TRBD2 (5 bases). V shed 1 base and J shed 12 bases, with 19 bases lying between them. Per the germline V gene, CDR1 is SGHTA and CDR2 is FQGNSA. CDR3 length equals 15 residues. CDR3 amino acids: CASSLDSGGTDTQFF. CDR3 bases: TGTGCCAGCAGCTTAGACAGCGGAGGCACAGATACGCAGTTCTTC. Combining the CDR3 with reference TRBV7-2 and TRBJ2-1 gives the whole variable domain GAGVSQSPSNKVTEKGKDVELRCDPISGHTALYWYRQSLGQGLEFLIYFQGNSAPDKSGLPSDRFSAERTGGSVSTLTIQRTQQEDSAVYLCASSLDSGGTDTQFFGPGTRLTVL.

V is TRBV6-1 and J is TRBJ2-1; 8 bases map to TRBD1. Germline V gives CDR1 MNHNS, CDR2 SASEGT. Unmatched junction bases numbered 11, after V lost 6 bases and J lost 7 bases. The CDR3 consists of 15 residues. In DNA form, the CDR3 reads TGTGCCAGCAGGCCTGGACAGGGAGTAGGTAATGAGCAGTTCTTC. It encodes CASRPGQGVGNEQFF.

This chain uses TRBV28 with TRBJ2-3, with D tentatively TRBD1 (5 bases). Germline V gives CDR1 MDHEN, CDR2 SYDVKM. This CDR3 is built from 12 residues. With 4 bases removed from V and 8 bases from J, the gap between germline ends came to 10 bases. The CDR3: CASSSLQGTQYF. In DNA form, the CDR3 reads TGTGCCAGCAGTTCCCTGCAGGGTACGCAGTATTTT.